This T cell receptor (beta chain) was recovered during a study of T cell responses to AZD1222 COVID-19 vaccine. Overall study findings and caveats: The donor cohort was predominantly white British with a female majority, and clonal diversity may have been underestimated. None of the repertoires were sampled until the peak T cell response had passed.

Of note for this clone: Its antigen remains unidentified.

With 8 bases clipped from V and 4 bases from J, the junction kept 7 bases outside the gene matches. The CDR3 is 13 amino acids. Profiling relied on immunoSEQ multiplex PCR, and the TCRdb table lists in-frame clones only, not all of them. In the table there are about 120,000 clones, approximately 90% of which are singletons. Source: peripheral blood, taken on day 0 of AZD1222 vaccination. This TCR came from an adult in good health. The rearrangement uses TRBV12-3 or TRBV12-4 and TRBJ1-2; 7 bases match TRBD1. CDR3 region: CASDHRGGYGYTF. The CDR3 DNA reads as TGTGCCAGCGATCACAGGGGAGGCTATGGCTACACCTTC.